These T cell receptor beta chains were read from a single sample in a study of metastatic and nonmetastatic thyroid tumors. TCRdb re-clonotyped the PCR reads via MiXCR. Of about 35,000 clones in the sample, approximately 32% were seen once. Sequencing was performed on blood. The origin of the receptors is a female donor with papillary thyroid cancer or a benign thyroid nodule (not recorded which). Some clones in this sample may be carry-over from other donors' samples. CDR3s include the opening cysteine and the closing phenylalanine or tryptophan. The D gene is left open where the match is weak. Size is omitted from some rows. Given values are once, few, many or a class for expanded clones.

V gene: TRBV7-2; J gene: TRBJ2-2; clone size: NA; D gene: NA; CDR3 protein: CASSLFVKNTGELFF; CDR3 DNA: TGTGCCAGCAGCTTATTTGTCAAGAACACCGGGGAGCTGTTTTTT
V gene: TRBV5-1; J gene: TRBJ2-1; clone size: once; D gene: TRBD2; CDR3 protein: CASSQMTSGVDEQFF; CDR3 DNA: TGCGCCAGCAGTCAAATGACTAGCGGGGTCGATGAGCAGTTCTTC
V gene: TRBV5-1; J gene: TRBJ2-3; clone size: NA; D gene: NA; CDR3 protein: CASSLKLSTDTQYF; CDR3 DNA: TGCGCCAGCAGCCTGAAACTATCGACAGATACGCAGTATTTT
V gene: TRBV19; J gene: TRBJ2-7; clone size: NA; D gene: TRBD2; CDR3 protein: CASTGWASGEYEHYF; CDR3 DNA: TGTGCCAGTACCGGTTGGGCTAGCGGTGAATACGAGCATTACTTC
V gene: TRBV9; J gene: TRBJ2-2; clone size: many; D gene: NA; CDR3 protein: CASSDATLQLVTGTGELFF; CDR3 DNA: TGTGCCAGCAGCGATGCGACTCTTCAGCTTGTAACGGGGACCGGGGAGCTGTTTTTT
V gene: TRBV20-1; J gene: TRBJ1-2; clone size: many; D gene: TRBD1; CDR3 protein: CSARTGAYNNYGYTF; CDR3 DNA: TGCAGTGCGCGGACAGGGGCCTACAATAACTATGGCTACACCTTC
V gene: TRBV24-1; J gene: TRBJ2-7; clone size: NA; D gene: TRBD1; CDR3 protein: CATSDQGAHEQYF; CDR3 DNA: TGTGCCACCAGTGATCAGGGGGCCCACGAGCAGTACTTC
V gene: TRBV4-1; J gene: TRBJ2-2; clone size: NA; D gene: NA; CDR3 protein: CASSQATRSGELFF; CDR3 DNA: TGCGCCAGCAGCCAGGCCACTAGATCCGGGGAGCTGTTTTTT
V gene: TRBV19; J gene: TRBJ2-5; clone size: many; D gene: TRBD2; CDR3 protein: CASSSQREGNPETQYF; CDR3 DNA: TGTGCCAGTAGTAGCCAGCGGGAAGGAAATCCGGAGACCCAGTACTTC
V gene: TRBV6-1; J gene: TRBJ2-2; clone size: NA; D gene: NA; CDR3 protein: CASSDDTNTGELFF; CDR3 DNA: TGTGCCAGCAGTGACGACACGAACACCGGGGAGCTGTTTTTT
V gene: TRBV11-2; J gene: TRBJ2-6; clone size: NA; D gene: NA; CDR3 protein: CASSGTGSEPSSGANVLTF; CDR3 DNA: TGTGCCAGCTCGGGGACCGGGTCTGAGCCGAGCTCTGGGGCCAACGTCCTGACTTTC
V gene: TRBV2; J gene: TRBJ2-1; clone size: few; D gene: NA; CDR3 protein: CASSESVSTVYEQFF; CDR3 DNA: TGTGCCAGCAGTGAAAGCGTGAGTACGGTCTATGAGCAGTTCTTC
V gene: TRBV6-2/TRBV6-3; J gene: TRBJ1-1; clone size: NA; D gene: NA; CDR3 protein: CASSYRELNTEAFF; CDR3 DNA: TGTGCCAGCAGTTACCGGGAATTGAACACTGAAGCTTTCTTT
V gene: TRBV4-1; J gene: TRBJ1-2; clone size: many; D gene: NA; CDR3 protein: CASSQDNGAYGYTF; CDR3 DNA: TGCGCCAGCAGCCAAGATAACGGGGCCTATGGCTACACCTTC
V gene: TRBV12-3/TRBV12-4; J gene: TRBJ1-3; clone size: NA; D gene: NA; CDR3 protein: CASSSQGRGNTIYF; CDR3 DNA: TGTGCCAGCAGTTCTCAGGGGAGGGGAAACACCATATATTTT
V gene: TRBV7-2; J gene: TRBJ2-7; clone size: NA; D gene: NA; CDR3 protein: CASSSQGNSPYEQYF; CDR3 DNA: TGTGCCAGCAGCTCCCAGGGGAATTCTCCCTACGAGCAGTACTTC
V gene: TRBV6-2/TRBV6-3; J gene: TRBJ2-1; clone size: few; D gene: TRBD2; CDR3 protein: CASRGLARGISYNEQFF; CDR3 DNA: TGTGCCAGCAGGGGACTAGCGCGAGGGATCTCCTACAATGAGCAGTTCTTC
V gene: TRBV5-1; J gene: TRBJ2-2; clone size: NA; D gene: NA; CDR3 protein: CVSRAVGTCELFF; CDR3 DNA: TGCGTCAGCAGAGCTGTAGGAACCTGTGAGCTGTTTTTT
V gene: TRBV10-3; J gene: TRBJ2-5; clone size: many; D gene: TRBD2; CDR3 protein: CAISERKAGVQETQYF; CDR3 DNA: TGTGCCATCAGTGAGCGGAAAGCGGGGGTCCAAGAGACCCAGTACTTC
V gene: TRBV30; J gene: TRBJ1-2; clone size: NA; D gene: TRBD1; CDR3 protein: CAWSAPGQGVYGYTF; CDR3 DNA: TGTGCCTGGAGTGCCCCGGGGCAGGGGGTTTATGGTTACACCTTC
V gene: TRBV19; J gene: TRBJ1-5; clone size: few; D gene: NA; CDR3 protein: CASSIQVDQPQHF; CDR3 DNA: TGTGCCAGTAGTATCCAGGTAGATCAGCCCCAGCATTTT
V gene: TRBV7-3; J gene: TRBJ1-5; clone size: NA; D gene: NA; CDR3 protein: CASSLTPGQPQHF; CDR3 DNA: TGTGCCAGCAGCTTAACGCCCGGTCAGCCCCAGCATTTT
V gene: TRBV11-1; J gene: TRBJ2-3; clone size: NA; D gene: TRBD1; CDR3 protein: CASSSGGPAQDTQYF; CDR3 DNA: TGTGCCAGCAGCTCAGGGGGTCCGGCGCAGGATACGCAGTATTTT
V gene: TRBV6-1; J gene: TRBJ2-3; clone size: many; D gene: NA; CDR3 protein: CASSISRTDTQYF; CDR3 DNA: TGTGCCAGCTCCATCTCTCGCACAGATACGCAGTATTTT
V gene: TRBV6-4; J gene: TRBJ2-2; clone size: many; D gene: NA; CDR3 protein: CASSDGQSTGELFF; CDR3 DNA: TGTGCCAGCAGTGACGGTCAGTCCACCGGGGAGCTGTTTTTT
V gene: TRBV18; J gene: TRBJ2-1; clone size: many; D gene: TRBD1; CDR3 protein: CASSPDSQGAGNEQFF; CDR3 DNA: TGTGCCAGCTCACCAGATTCACAGGGGGCGGGCAATGAGCAGTTCTTC
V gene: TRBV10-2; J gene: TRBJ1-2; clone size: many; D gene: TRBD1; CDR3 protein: CASRGQRTSGNYGYTF; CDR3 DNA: TGCGCCAGCAGGGGACAGCGAACATCTGGGAACTATGGCTACACCTTC
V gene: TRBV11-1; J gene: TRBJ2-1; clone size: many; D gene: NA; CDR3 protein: CASSSTRGPEAYNEQFF; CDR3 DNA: TGTGCCAGCAGCTCTACGCGGGGCCCGGAAGCTTACAATGAGCAGTTCTTC
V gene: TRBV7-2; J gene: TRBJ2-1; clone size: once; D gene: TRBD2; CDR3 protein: CASSRGLAGFTEQFF; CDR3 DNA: TGTGCCAGCAGCCGGGGACTAGCGGGGTTCACTGAGCAGTTCTTC
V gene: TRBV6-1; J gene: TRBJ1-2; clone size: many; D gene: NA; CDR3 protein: CASSEAVGLSYGYTF; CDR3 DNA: TGTGCCAGCAGTGAAGCGGTAGGGCTCAGCTATGGCTACACCTTC
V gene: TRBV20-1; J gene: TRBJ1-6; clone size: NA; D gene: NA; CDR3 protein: CSARQDRVRNSPVHF; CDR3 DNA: TGCAGTGCTAGACAGGATAGGGTGCGGAATTCACCCGTCCACTTT
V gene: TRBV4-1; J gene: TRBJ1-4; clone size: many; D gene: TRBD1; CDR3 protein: CASSQSTGTGNEKLFF; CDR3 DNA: TGCGCCAGCAGCCAGTCTACCGGGACAGGGAATGAAAAACTGTTTTTT
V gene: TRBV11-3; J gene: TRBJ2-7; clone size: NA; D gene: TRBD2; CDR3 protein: CASSFPGLAEATVQYF; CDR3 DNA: TGTGCCAGCAGCTTCCCCGGACTAGCAGAAGCGACCGTGCAGTACTTC
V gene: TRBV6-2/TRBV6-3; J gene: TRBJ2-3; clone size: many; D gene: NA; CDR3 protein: CASSYSSEATDTQYF; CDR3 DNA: TGTGCCAGCAGTTACTCGAGTGAGGCCACAGATACGCAGTATTTT
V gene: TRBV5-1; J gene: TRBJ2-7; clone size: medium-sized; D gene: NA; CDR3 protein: CASSLVGTTYEQYF; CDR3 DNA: TGCGCCAGCAGCTTGGTCGGGACAACCTACGAGCAGTACTTC
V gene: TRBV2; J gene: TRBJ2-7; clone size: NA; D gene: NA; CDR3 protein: CASSEEAGHFF; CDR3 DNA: TGTGCCAGCAGTGAAGAGGCGGGACATTTTTTC
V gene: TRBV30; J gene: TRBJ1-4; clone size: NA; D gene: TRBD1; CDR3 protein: CAWSKGQGDEKLFF; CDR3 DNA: TGTGCCTGGAGTAAGGGACAGGGAGACGAAAAACTGTTTTTT
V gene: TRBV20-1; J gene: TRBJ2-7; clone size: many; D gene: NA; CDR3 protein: CSARDGGRNTYEQYF; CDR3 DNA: TGCAGTGCTAGAGATGGGGGGCGAAATACGTACGAGCAGTACTTC
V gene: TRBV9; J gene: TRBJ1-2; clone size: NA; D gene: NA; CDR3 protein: CASSVGGALSYGYTF; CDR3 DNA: TGTGCCAGCAGCGTAGGGGGGGCGCTGAGCTATGGCTACACCTTC
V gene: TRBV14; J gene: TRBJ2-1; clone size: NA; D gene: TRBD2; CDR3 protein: CDSSRVASGSPEQFF; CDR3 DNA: TGTGACAGCAGCCGAGTGGCTAGCGGGAGTCCTGAGCAGTTCTTC
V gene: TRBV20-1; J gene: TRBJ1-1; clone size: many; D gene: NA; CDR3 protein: CSARDLYVNTEAFF; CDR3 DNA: TGCAGTGCTAGAGATCTGTATGTTAACACTGAAGCTTTCTTT
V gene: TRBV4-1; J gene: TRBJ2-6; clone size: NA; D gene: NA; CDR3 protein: CASSQPTSGANVLTF; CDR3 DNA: TGCGCCAGCAGCCAGCCAACATCCGGGGCCAACGTCCTGACTTTC